This T cell receptor (beta chain) comes out of a study of coeliac disease. Points from the study as a whole: Control samples showed higher TRB and TRG clonality than intraepithelial and lamina propria samples in active celiac disease.

This clone has only a few counts. The antigen remains unidentified. With V trimmed by 0 bases and J by 5 bases, 10 bases remained unmatched. From germline, CDR1 is SGDLS and CDR2 YYNGEE. The CDR3 is 16 residues long. The data were produced by immunoSEQ multiplex PCR, yet TCRdb's version contains in-frame clones alone and is incomplete. The table has about 2,500 clones, 66% seen once. The chain employs TRBV9 and TRBJ2-5; 7 bases fit TRBD1. The TCR originated in a woman between 65 and 79 years old with celiac disease on a gluten-free diet. The sequenced material came from lamina propria lymphocytes from the gut. Here the CDR3 DNA reads TGTGCCAGCAGCGTAGCCGCAGGGGGAACCGTGGAGACCCAGTACTTC. This sequence encodes CASSVAAGGTVETQYF. The variable domain in full, with the rest retrieved from reference TRBV9 and TRBJ2-5, is DSGVTQTPKHLITATGQRVTLRCSPRSGDLSVYWYQQSLDQGLQFLIQYYNGEERAKGNILERFSAQQFPDLHSELNLSSLELGDSALYFCASSVAAGGTVETQYFGPGTRLLVL.